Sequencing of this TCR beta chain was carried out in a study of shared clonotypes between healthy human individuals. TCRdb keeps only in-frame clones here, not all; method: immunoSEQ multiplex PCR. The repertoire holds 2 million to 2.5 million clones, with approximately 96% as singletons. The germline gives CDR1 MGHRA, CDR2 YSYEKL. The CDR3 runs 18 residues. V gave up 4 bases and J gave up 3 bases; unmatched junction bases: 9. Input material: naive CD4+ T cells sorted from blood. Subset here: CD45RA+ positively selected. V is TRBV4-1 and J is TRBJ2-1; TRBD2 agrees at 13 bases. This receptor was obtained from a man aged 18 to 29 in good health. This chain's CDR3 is CASSPKTSGGTIYNEQFF. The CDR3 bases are TGCGCCAGCAGCCCCAAGACTAGCGGGGGGACGATCTACAATGAGCAGTTCTTC.